This T cell receptor (beta chain) was recovered during a study of OX40 agonist ivuxolimab in advanced cancers. Study in general: Age averaged around 60 years (range about 20 to 79), and around 87% were male.

On this clone: Its antigen is not identified.

Regarding the study as a whole: The 0.1-3.0 mg/kg partial responders had among the lowest clonal expansion. At 0.1 to 3.0 mg/kg and by week 6, clonal expansion occurred in CD4+ and CD8+ blood T cells. The study found that CD8+ T cells averaged more expanded clones than CD4+.

V dropped 6 bases and J dropped 5 bases, with 11 bases sitting between them. This CDR3 has 13 amino acids. CDR1 and CDR2 from the germline V gene are MNHNS and SASEGT. Repertoires were generated with immunoSEQ multiplex PCR, while TCRdb's copy carries only in-frame clones and drops some. The sample yields 50,000 to 75,000 clones, roughly four fifths seen once. The source material was CD4+ or CD8+ T cells sorted from blood, sampled in a trial of the OX40 agonist ivuxolimab. J is TRBJ1-5 and V is TRBV6-1; possible D gene TRBD1, 5 bases. The TCR originated in an adult with an advanced solid tumor such as melanoma, head and neck, liver or kidney cancer. Here the CDR3 DNA reads TGTGCCAGCAGAGACAGTAACTATCAGCCCCAGCATTTT. Translated, it gives CASRDSNYQPQHF.